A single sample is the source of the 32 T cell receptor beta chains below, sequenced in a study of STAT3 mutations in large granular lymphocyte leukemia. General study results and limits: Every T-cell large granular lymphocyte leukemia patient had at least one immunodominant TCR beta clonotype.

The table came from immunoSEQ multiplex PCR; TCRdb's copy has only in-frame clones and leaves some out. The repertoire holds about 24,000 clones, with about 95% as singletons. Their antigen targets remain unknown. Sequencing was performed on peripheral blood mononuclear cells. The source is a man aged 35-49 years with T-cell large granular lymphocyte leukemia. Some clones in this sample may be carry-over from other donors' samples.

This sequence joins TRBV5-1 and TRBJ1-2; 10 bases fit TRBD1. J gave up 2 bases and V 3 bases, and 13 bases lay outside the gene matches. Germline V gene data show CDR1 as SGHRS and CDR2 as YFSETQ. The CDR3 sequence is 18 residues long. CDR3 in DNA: TGCGCCAGCAGCTCTGGACAGGGGGGAAGGAATATCAACTATGGCTACACCTTC. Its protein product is CASSSGQGGRNINYGYTF.

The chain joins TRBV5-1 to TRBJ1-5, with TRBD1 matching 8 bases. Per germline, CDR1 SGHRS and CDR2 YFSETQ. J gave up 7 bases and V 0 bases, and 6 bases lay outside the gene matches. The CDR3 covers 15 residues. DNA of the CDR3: TGCGCCAGCAGCTTGGGGACAGGGCACCGCCAGCCCCAGCATTTT. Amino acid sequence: CASSLGTGHRQPQHF.

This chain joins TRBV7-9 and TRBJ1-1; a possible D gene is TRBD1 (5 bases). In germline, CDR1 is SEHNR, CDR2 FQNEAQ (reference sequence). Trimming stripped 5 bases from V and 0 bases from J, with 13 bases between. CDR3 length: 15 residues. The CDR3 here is CASSPDGGMNTEAFF. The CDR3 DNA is TGTGCCAGCAGCCCCGATGGGGGGATGAACACTGAAGCTTTCTTT.

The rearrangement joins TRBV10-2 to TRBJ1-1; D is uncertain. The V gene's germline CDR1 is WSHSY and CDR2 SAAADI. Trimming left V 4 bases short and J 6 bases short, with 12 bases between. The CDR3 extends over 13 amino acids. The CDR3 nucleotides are TGCGCCAGCAGTGTAGACTACTCCGCTGAAGCTTTCTTT. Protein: CASSVDYSAEAFF.

The CDR3 sequence is CASSEDRGMGSYGYTF. CDR3 nucleotides: TGTGCCAGCAGTGAGGACAGGGGGATGGGGAGCTATGGCTACACCTTC. The V call is TRBV27, the J call TRBJ1-2; 10 nucleotides agree with TRBD1. Germline V lookup: CDR1 MNHEY, CDR2 SMNVEV (reference sequence). Trimming cost V 5 bases and J 4 bases; bases outside gene matches: 10. There are 16 residues in the CDR3.

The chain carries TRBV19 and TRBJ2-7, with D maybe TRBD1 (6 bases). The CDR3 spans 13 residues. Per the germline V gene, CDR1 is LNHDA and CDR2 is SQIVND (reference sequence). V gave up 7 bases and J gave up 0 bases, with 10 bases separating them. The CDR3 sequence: CASKSGDSYEQYF. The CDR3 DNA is TGTGCCAGTAAGTCAGGGGACTCCTACGAGCAGTACTTC.

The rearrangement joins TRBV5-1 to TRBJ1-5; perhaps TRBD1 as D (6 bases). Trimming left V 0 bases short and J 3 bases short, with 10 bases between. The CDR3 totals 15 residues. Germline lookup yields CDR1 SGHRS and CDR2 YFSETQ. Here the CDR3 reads CASSLGGADNQPQHF. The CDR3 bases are TGCGCCAGCAGCTTGGGGGGGGCGGACAATCAGCCCCAGCATTTT.

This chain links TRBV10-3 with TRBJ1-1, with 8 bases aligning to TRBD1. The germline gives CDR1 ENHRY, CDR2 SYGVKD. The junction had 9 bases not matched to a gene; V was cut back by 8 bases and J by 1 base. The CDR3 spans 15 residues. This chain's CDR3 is CAIQIDRGANTEAFF. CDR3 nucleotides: TGTGCCATCCAAATTGACAGGGGTGCGAACACTGAAGCTTTCTTT.

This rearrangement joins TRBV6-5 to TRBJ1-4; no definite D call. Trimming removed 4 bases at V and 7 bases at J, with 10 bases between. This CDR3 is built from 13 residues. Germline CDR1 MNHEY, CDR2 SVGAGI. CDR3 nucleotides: TGTGCCAGCAGTTCCGGACTCGCTGAAAAACTGTTTTTT. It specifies CASSSGLAEKLFF.

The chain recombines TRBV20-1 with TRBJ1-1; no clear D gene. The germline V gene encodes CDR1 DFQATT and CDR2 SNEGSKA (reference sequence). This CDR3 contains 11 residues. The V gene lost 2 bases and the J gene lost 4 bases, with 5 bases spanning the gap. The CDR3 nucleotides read TGCAGTGCTAGATCCATCACTGAAGCTTTCTTT. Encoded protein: CSARSITEAFF.

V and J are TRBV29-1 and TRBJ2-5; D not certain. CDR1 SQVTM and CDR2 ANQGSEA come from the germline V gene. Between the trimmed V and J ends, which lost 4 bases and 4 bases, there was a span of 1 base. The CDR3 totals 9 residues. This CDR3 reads CSVGETQYF. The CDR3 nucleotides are TGCAGCGTTGGAGAGACCCAGTACTTC.

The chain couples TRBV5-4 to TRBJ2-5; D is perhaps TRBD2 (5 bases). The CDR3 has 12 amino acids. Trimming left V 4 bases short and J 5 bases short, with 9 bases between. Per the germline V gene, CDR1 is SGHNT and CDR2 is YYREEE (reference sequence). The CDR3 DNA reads TGTGCCAGCAGCCCCCCGGGGGAGACCCAGTACTTC. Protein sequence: CASSPPGETQYF.

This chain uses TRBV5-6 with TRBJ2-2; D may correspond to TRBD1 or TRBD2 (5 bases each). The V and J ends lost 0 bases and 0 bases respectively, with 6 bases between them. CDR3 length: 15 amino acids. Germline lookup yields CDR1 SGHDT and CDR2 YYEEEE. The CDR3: CASSLGGTNTGELFF. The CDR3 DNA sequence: TGTGCCAGCAGCTTGGGGGGGACGAACACCGGGGAGCTGTTTTTT.

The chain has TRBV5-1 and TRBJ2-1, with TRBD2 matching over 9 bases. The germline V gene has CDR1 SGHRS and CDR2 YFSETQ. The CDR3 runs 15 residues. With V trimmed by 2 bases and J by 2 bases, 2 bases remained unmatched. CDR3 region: CASSFGGGAYNEQFF. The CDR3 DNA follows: TGCGCCAGCAGCTTTGGCGGGGGGGCCTACAATGAGCAGTTCTTC. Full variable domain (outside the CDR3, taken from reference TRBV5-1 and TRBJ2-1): KAGVTQTPRYLIKTRGQQVTLSCSPISGHRSVSWYQQTPGQGLQFLFEYFSETQRNKGNFPGRFSGRQFSNSRSEMNVSTLELGDSALYLCASSFGGGAYNEQFFGPGTRLTVL.

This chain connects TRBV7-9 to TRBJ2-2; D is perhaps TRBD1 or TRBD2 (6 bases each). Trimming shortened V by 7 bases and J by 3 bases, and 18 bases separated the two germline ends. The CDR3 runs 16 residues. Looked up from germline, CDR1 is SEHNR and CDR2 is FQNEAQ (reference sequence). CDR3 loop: CASTPGSGAYTGELFF. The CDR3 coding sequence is TGTGCCAGCACCCCAGGATCGGGGGCGTACACCGGGGAGCTGTTTTTT.

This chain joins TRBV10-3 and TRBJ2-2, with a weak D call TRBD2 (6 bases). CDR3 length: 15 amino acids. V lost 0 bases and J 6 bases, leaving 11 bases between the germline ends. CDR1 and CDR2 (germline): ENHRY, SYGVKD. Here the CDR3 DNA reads TGTGCCATCAGTGAGTCGGCGGGGAAGGCCGGGGAGCTGTTTTTT. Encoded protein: CAISESAGKAGELFF.

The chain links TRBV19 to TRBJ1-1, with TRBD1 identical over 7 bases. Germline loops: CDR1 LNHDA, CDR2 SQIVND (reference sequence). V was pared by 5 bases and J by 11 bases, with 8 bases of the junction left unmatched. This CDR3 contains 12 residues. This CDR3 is CASSLRQGEAFF. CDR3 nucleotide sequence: TGTGCCAGTAGTCTTCGACAGGGAGAGGCTTTCTTT.

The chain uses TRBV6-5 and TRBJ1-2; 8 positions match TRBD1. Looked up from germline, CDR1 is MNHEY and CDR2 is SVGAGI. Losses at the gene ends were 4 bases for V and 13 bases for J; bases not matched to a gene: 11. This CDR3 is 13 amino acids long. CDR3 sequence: CASSFQNGQGGTF. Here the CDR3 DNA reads TGTGCCAGCAGTTTTCAAAACGGACAGGGAGGCACCTTC.

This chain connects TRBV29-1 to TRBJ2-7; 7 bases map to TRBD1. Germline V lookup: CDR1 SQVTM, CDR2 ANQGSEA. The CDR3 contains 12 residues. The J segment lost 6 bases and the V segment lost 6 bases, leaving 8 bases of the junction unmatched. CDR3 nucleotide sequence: TGCAGCGTGATGACAGGGCCCTCCGAGCAGTACTTC. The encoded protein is CSVMTGPSEQYF.

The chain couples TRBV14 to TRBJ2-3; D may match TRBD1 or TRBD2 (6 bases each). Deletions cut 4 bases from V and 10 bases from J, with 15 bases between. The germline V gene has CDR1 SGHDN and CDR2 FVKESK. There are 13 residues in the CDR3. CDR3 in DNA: TGTGCCAGCAGCCCCTGGGGGGCCCTTGCGCAGTATTTT. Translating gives CASSPWGALAQYF.

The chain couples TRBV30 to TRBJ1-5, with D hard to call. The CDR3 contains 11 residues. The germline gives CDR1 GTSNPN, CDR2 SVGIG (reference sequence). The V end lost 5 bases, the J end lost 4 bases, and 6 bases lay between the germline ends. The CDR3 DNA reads TGTGCCTGGCACGGAAATCAGCCCCAGCATTTT. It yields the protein CAWHGNQPQHF.

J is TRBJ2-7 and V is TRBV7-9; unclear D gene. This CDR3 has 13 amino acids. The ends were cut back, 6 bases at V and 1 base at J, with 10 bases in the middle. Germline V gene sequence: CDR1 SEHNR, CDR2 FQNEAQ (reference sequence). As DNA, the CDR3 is TGTGCCAGCAGTACTCTGGTTTCCTACGAGCAGTACTTC. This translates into CASSTLVSYEQYF.

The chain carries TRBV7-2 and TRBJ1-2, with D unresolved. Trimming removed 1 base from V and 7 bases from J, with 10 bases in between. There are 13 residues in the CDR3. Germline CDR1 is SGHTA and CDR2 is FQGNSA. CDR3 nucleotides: TGTGCCAGCAGCTTAGGACGGGTGGGTGGCTACACCTTC. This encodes CASSLGRVGGYTF.

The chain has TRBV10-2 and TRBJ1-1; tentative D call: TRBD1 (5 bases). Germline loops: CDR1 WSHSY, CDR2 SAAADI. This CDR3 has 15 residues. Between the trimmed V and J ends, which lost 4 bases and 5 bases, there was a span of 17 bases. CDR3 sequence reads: CASSGLSVGGTEAFF. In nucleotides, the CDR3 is TGCGCCAGCAGTGGCCTGTCGGTGGGGGGTACTGAAGCTTTCTTT.

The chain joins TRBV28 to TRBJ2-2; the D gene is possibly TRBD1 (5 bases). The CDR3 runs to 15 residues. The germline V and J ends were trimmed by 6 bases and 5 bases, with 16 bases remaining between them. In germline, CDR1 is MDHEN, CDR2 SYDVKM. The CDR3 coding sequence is TGTGCCAGCAGCCCGACGACGCAGGGAACCGGGGAGCTGTTTTTT. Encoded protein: CASSPTTQGTGELFF.

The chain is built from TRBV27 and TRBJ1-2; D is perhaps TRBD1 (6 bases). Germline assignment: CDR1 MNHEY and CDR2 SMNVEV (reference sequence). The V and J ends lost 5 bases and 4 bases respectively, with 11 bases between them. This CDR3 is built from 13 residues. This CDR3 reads CASSLQGGYGYTF. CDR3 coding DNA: TGTGCCAGCAGTCTACAGGGAGGCTATGGCTACACCTTC.

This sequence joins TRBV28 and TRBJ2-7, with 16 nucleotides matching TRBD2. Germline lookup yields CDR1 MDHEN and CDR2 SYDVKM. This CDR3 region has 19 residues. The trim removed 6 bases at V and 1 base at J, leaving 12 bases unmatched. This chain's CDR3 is CASSPPGTSGGAESYEQYF. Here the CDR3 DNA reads TGTGCCAGCAGCCCTCCCGGGACTAGCGGGGGGGCAGAATCCTACGAGCAGTACTTC. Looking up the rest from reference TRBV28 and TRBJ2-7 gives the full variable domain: DVKVTQSSRYLVKRTGEKVFLECVQDMDHENMFWYRQDPGLGLRLIYFSYDVKMKEKGDIPEGYSVSREKKERFSLILESASTNQTSMYLCASSPPGTSGGAESYEQYFGPGTRLTVT.

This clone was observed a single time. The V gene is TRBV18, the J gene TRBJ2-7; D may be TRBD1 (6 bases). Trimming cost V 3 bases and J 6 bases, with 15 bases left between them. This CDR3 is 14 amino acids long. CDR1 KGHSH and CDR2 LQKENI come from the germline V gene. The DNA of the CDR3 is TGTGCCAGCTCACCGAGACAGGTTGAGGGCGAGCAGTACTTC. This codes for CASSPRQVEGEQYF.

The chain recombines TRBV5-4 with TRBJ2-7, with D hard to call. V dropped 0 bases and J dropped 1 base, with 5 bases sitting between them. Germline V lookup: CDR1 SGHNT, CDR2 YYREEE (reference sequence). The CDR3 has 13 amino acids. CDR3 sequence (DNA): TGTGCCAGCAGCTTGGGCAGTTCCTACGAGCAGTACTTC. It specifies CASSLGSSYEQYF.

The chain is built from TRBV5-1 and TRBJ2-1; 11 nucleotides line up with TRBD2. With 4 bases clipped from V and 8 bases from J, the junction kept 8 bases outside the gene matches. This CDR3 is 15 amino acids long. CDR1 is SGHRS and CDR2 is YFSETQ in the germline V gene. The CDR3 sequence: CASSAYSGGDDEQFF. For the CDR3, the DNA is TGCGCCAGCAGCGCCTATAGCGGGGGGGACGATGAGCAGTTCTTC.

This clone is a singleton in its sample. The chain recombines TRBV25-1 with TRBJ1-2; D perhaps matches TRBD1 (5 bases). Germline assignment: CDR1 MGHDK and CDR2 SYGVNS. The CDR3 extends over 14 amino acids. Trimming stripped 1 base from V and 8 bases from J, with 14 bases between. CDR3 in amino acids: CASSESWQGGGYTF. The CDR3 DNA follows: TGTGCCAGCAGTGAATCTTGGCAGGGCGGCGGCTACACCTTC.

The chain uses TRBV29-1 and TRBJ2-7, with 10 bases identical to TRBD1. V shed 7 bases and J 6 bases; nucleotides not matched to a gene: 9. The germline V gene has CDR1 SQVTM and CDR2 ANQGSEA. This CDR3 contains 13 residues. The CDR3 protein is CSAIKTGGGEQYF. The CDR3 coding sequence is TGCAGCGCCATAAAGACAGGGGGCGGCGAGCAGTACTTC.